Following are 3 T cell receptor beta chains from one sample sequenced in a study of cytomegalovirus exposure and HLA in healthy donors. Vbeta (60) and Jbeta (13) primers were used in the PCR. Sequenced by immunoSEQ multiplex PCR; TCRdb stores in-frame clones only, minus some. This table holds about 50,000 clones, 72% found once. The specimen was PBMCs. All receptors come from a woman aged 45-59 years in good health and CMV-seronegative.

The chain has TRBV29-1 and TRBJ2-6, with a weak D call TRBD1 (6 bases). CDR1 SQVTM and CDR2 ANQGSEA come from the germline V gene. The CDR3 covers 16 residues. V lost 6 bases to trimming and J lost 0 bases, with 15 bases between them. CDR3 bases: TGCAGCGTAGCCGGGACAAACGGCTCTGGGGCCAACGTCCTGACTTTC. It specifies CSVAGTNGSGANVLTF.

The gene calls are TRBV9 and TRBJ1-3, with D tentatively TRBD1 (5 bases). The germline V gene has CDR1 SGDLS and CDR2 YYNGEE. Deletions cut 3 bases from V and 0 bases from J, with 10 bases between. The CDR3 is made up of 15 amino acids. The CDR3 sequence: CASSAGLRSGNTIYF. DNA of the CDR3: TGTGCCAGCAGCGCGGGACTCCGCTCTGGAAACACCATATATTTT.

This chain connects TRBV11-2 to TRBJ2-7; 7 bases are shared with TRBD1. From germline, CDR1 is SGHAT and CDR2 FQNNGV. The J segment lost 5 bases and the V segment lost 4 bases, leaving 5 bases of the junction unmatched. CDR3 length: 13 residues. DNA for the CDR3: TGTGCCAGCAGCTGGACAGGTGGTAACGAGCAGTACTTC. The encoded protein is CASSWTGGNEQYF.